Below are 21 T cell receptor beta chains sequenced from a single sample in a study of cytomegalovirus exposure and HLA in healthy donors (dated by TCRdb to 2016 to 2017). The library came from the immunoSEQ multiplex PCR assay. A mixture of 60 forward primers for TCR Vbeta segments and 13 reverse primers for TCR Jbeta segments was used in the multiplex PCR. TCRdb retrieved this table from immuneACCESS and kept in-frame rearrangements only. Not all clones are present; in checked studies, unresolved V genes account for under half, and no reason is known for the remainder. Within this sample are approximately 72,000 clones, with 66% of them counted one time only. 20% to 25% of the sample belongs to the ten largest clones. The sample taken for sequencing was PBMCs. These receptors were obtained from a man aged 40-50 years in good health and CMV-seropositive.

In the case of this clone: Distinct nucleotide sequences in the sample also encode this CDR3. The genes are TRBV7-2 and TRBJ2-3; TRBD2 aligns across 7 bases. Germline loops: CDR1 SGHTA, CDR2 FQGNSA. This CDR3 is built from 15 residues. The trim removed 3 bases at V and 5 bases at J, leaving 8 bases unmatched. The CDR3 here is CASSFLGGGGDTQYF. The CDR3, as DNA: TGTGCCAGCAGCTTCTTGGGGGGGGGTGGAGATACGCAGTATTTT. Based on the CDR3 plus reference TRBV7-2 and TRBJ2-3, the full variable domain is GAGVSQSPSNKVTEKGKDVELRCDPISGHTALYWYRQSLGQGLEFLIYFQGNSAPDKSGLPSDRFSAERTGGSVSTLTIQRTQQEDSAVYLCASSFLGGGGDTQYFGPGTRLTVL.

The genes are TRBV27 and TRBJ2-7; D is perhaps TRBD2 (5 bases). The V gene's germline CDR1 is MNHEY and CDR2 SMNVEV (reference sequence). There are 14 residues in the CDR3. Trimming cost V 1 base and J 3 bases, with 10 bases left between them. DNA of the CDR3: TGTGCCAGCAGTTTATTGGCAGGAGGCTACGAGCAGTACTTC. Translation gives CASSLLAGGYEQYF.

V gene TRBV7-6 combines with J gene TRBJ1-2; D gene uncertain. The CDR3 extends over 14 amino acids. Germline lookup yields CDR1 SGHVS and CDR2 FNYEAQ. V lost 1 base and J lost 5, with 11 bases in between. The CDR3: CASSLDGGVYGYTF. In nucleotides, the CDR3 is TGTGCCAGCAGCTTAGATGGCGGGGTGTATGGCTACACCTTC.

The chain joins TRBV19 to TRBJ2-3, with 15 bases that match TRBD2. Germline trimming cut 6 bases from V and 6 bases from J; bases unmatched to any gene: 16. CDR1 and CDR2 (germline): LNHDA, SQIVND (reference sequence). CDR3 size: 19 residues. CDR3: CASRDLGLAGGQTADTQYF. CDR3 DNA: TGTGCCAGTAGAGACCTGGGACTAGCGGGGGGACAGACTGCGGATACGCAGTATTTT.

The gene calls are TRBV6-1 and TRBJ2-7; TRBD1 matches 10 bases. Per germline, CDR1 MNHNS and CDR2 SASEGT. The CDR3 totals 14 residues. With 5 bases clipped from V and 3 bases from J, the junction kept 4 bases outside the gene matches. CDR3 amino acids: CASSQTGGIYEQYF. The CDR3, as DNA: TGTGCCAGCAGTCAGACAGGGGGCATCTACGAGCAGTACTTC.

The chain is built from TRBV6-5 and TRBJ2-7; perhaps TRBD2 as D (6 bases). CDR1 is MNHEY and CDR2 is SVGAGI in the germline V gene. CDR3 length: 14 amino acids. V was shortened by 2 bases and J by 1 base, with 9 bases between the two germline ends. CDR3 DNA: TGTGCCAGCAGTTACGCCGGGACTTCCTACGAGCAGTACTTC. Translating gives CASSYAGTSYEQYF.

The J gene is TRBJ2-3, the V gene TRBV19, with TRBD1 identical over 9 bases. The V segment lost 5 bases and the J segment 6 bases; nucleotides outside the gene matches: 9. CDR3 size: 15 residues. Germline loops: CDR1 LNHDA, CDR2 SQIVND (reference sequence). The CDR3 reads CASSPEGQGRDTQYF. The CDR3 DNA reads as TGTGCCAGTAGTCCCGAGGGACAGGGTCGGGATACGCAGTATTTT.

V is TRBV6-5 and J is TRBJ2-7, with D unresolved. The CDR3 is 14 amino acids. Trimming took off 0 bases at V and 3 bases at J, with 9 bases between the two ends. Germline loops: CDR1 MNHEY, CDR2 SVGAGI. The CDR3 reads CASSYSGRNYEQYF. CDR3 sequence (DNA): TGTGCCAGCAGTTACTCGGGCAGAAACTACGAGCAGTACTTC.

The chain is built from TRBV5-1 and TRBJ2-3, with 9 positions matching TRBD1. The CDR3 has 14 residues. V trimming: 0 bases; J trimming: 5 bases; junction bases outside the gene matches: 1. Germline CDR1 reads SGHRS; CDR2 reads YFSETQ. The CDR3 region has the DNA TGCGCCAGCAGCTTGGGACAGGGGGAAGATACGCAGTATTTT. It translates to CASSLGQGEDTQYF. Combining the CDR3 with reference TRBV5-1 and TRBJ2-3 gives the whole variable domain KAGVTQTPRYLIKTRGQQVTLSCSPISGHRSVSWYQQTPGQGLQFLFEYFSETQRNKGNFPGRFSGRQFSNSRSEMNVSTLELGDSALYLCASSLGQGEDTQYFGPGTRLTVL.

The J gene is TRBJ2-3, the V gene TRBV9; no firm D call. Trimming took 2 bases from V and 0 from J, leaving 16 bases between them. Germline CDR1 reads SGDLS; CDR2 reads YYNGEE. The CDR3 is made up of 17 amino acids. CDR3 sequence: CASSVRPSFDSTDTQYF. In DNA, the CDR3 is TGTGCCAGCAGCGTCAGGCCCTCCTTCGATAGCACAGATACGCAGTATTTT.

CDR3 nucleotide sequence: TGTGCCAGCAGCCTGGACAGATCCACAGATACGCAGTATTTT. Translation gives CASSLDRSTDTQYF. The genes are TRBV27 and TRBJ2-3, with D maybe TRBD1 (6 bases). From germline, CDR1 is MNHEY and CDR2 SMNVEV (reference sequence). The CDR3 contains 14 residues. Trimming took 6 bases from V and 2 from J, leaving 12 bases between them.

The rearrangement uses TRBV7-2 and TRBJ2-1; 8 bases are shared with TRBD1. Unmatched junction bases numbered 6, after V lost 5 bases and J lost 0 bases. Germline loops: CDR1 SGHTA, CDR2 FQGNSA. The CDR3 length is 16 residues. The CDR3 nucleotides read TGTGCCAGCAGCCCCGCCACAGGGGGCTCCTACAATGAGCAGTTCTTC. It translates to CASSPATGGSYNEQFF.

The chain couples TRBV5-3 to TRBJ1-2; D uncertain. TRBV5-3 is placed among ORFs of uncertain function. V shed 1 base and J shed 5 bases, with 12 bases lying between them. The CDR3 is 14 amino acids. The CDR3 protein is CARSLPADLYGYTF. The DNA of the CDR3 is TGTGCCAGAAGCTTGCCCGCAGATTTGTATGGCTACACCTTC.

This chain joins TRBV12-5 and TRBJ2-5, with 10 nucleotides matching TRBD2. With V trimmed by 0 bases and J by 7 bases, 5 bases remained unmatched. This CDR3 is built from 15 residues. Germline loops: CDR1 LGHNT, CDR2 FRNRAP. In nucleotides, the CDR3 is TGTGCTAGTGGTTTGGTCCTAGCGGGGGCGGGGACCCAGTACTTC. Residues: CASGLVLAGAGTQYF.

The J gene is TRBJ2-7, the V gene TRBV11-2; D possibly corresponds to TRBD1 (5 bases). The CDR3 runs 15 residues. V was clipped by 1 base and J by 4 bases, with 14 bases between them. CDR1 and CDR2 (germline): SGHAT, FQNNGV. The CDR3 region is CASSLGPAGRYEQYF. CDR3 nucleotide sequence: TGTGCCAGCAGCTTAGGCCCCGCAGGGCGGTACGAGCAGTACTTC.

This chain links TRBV4-2 with TRBJ2-6; D is unresolved. The CDR3 consists of 18 residues. V was pared by 0 bases and J by 0 bases, with 12 bases between. Looked up from germline, CDR1 is LGHNA and CDR2 is YNFKEQ. The CDR3 is CASSQDLAGSSGANVLTF. Written as DNA, the CDR3 is TGTGCCAGCAGCCAAGATTTGGCAGGAAGCTCTGGGGCCAACGTCCTGACTTTC.

The chain couples TRBV5-1 to TRBJ1-2; TRBD1 agrees at 8 bases. Germline V gene sequence: CDR1 SGHRS, CDR2 YFSETQ. This CDR3 is 15 amino acids long. V dropped 0 bases and J dropped 6; count of bases not matched to a gene: 7. The CDR3 is CASSLGVGQGDGYTF. Written as DNA, the CDR3 is TGCGCCAGCAGCTTGGGAGTCGGACAGGGAGATGGCTACACCTTC.

The J gene is TRBJ1-3, the V gene TRBV7-2; D remains unclear. Between the trimmed V and J ends, which lost 2 bases and 4 bases, there was a span of 9 bases. The V gene's germline CDR1 is SGHTA and CDR2 FQGNSA. The CDR3 totals 14 residues. The CDR3 sequence is CASSLPTVGNTIYF. The DNA for the CDR3 is TGTGCCAGCAGCTTACCTACAGTCGGAAACACCATATATTTT. The variable domain in full, with the rest retrieved from reference TRBV7-2 and TRBJ1-3, is GAGVSQSPSNKVTEKGKDVELRCDPISGHTALYWYRQSLGQGLEFLIYFQGNSAPDKSGLPSDRFSAERTGGSVSTLTIQRTQQEDSAVYLCASSLPTVGNTIYFGEGSWLTVV.

The V gene is TRBV30, the J gene TRBJ1-4; no clear D gene. The CDR3 loop spans 14 amino acids. The V end lost 4 bases, the J end lost 7 bases, and 16 bases lay between the germline ends. In germline, CDR1 is GTSNPN, CDR2 SVGIG (reference sequence). The chain's CDR3 is CAWNPQSSVEKLFF. In DNA, the CDR3 is TGTGCCTGGAACCCCCAGTCATCCGTTGAAAAACTGTTTTTT. The variable domain in full, completed from reference TRBV30 and TRBJ1-4, reads SQTIHQWPATLVQPVGSPLSLECTVEGTSNPNLYWYRQAAGRGLQLLFYSVGIGQISSEVPQNLSASRPQDRQFILSSKKLLLSDSGFYLCAWNPQSSVEKLFFGSGTQLSVL.

In this sample, this clone turned up a few times. J is TRBJ2-7 and V is TRBV11-1, with 10 bases aligning to TRBD2. The CDR3 consists of 16 residues. The germline V gene has CDR1 SGHAT and CDR2 FQDESV (reference sequence). The junction had 7 bases not matched to a gene; V was cut back by 5 bases and J by 0 bases. The CDR3 coding sequence is TGTGCCAGCAGCAGTGTCAGCGGGGGGGACTCCTACGAGCAGTACTTC. Protein product: CASSSVSGGDSYEQYF.

The chain links TRBV4-1 to TRBJ1-4; 7 positions agree with TRBD1. With 5 bases clipped from V and 8 bases from J, the junction kept 5 bases outside the gene matches. The germline V gene has CDR1 MGHRA and CDR2 YSYEKL. The CDR3 spans 13 residues. CDR3 region: CASSDRAGEKLFF. CDR3 DNA: TGCGCCAGCAGCGACAGGGCGGGGGAAAAACTGTTTTTT.